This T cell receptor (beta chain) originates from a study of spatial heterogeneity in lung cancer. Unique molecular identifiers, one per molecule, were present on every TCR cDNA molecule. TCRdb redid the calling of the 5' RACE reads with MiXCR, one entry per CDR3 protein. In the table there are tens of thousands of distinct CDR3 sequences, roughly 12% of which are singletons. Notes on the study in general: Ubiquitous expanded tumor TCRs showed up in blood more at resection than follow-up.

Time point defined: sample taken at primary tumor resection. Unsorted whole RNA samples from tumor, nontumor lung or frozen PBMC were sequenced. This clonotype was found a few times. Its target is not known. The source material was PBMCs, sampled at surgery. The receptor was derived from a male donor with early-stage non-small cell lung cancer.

The CDR3 DNA follows: TGTGCCAGCAGGCCCGGCATGAACACTGAAGCTTTCTTT. As protein: CASRPGMNTEAFF. This rearrangement joins TRBV27 to TRBJ1-1; D remains ambiguous. The germline V gene encodes CDR1 MNHEY and CDR2 SMNVEV (reference sequence). The V end was cut by 6 bases, the J end by 0 bases, with 8 bases between. CDR3 size: 13 residues.